A selection of T cell receptor beta chains follows, all from one sample in a study of blood T cell repertoires in COVID-19. Assay used: immunoSEQ multiplex PCR; TCRdb lists only in-frame clones, some missing. This sample has over 150,000 clones; roughly four fifths occur once, and the top ten carry under 10%. Sample: peripheral blood. All receptors derive from a woman in her 70s with COVID-19, enrolled during active disease. Each CDR3 is given with its conserved first and last residue. D genes are given only for firm matches. Clone size is given for some rows only: seen once, a few or many times, or a class if the clone is expanded.

D gene,V gene,J gene,clone size,CDR3 DNA,CDR3 protein
.,TRBV21-1,TRBJ2-5,.,TGTGCCAGCAGCAAAGTCTCCAAAACCGGGAGCCACGAGACCCAGTACTTC,CASSKVSKTGSHETQYF
TRBD1,TRBV5-1,TRBJ2-3,.,TGCGCCAGCAGCTCCCCGGACAGGACAGATACGCAGTATTTT,CASSSPDRTDTQYF
TRBD2,TRBV4-3,TRBJ2-7,.,TGCGCCAGCAGCCAAGTTAGCGGGATAAGTGAGCAGTACTTC,CASSQVSGISEQYF
.,TRBV6-4,TRBJ1-6,.,TGTGCCAGCAGTTCGACAGGCCAACATTCACCCCTCCACTTT,CASSSTGQHSPLHF
TRBD1,TRBV27,TRBJ2-5,.,TGTGCCAGCAGTCCGACAGGGGACCCAAGAGATACCCAGTACTTC,CASSPTGDPRDTQYF
TRBD1,TRBV11-2,TRBJ1-2,.,TGTGCCAGCAGCCCACGGGACAGAGTCTATGGCTACACCTTC,CASSPRDRVYGYTF
.,TRBV28,TRBJ1-1,many,TGTGCCAGCCAAATAGGGCGGGGGGTTGAAGCTTTCTTT,CASQIGRGVEAFF
.,TRBV11-2,TRBJ1-5,.,TGTGCCAGCAGCTTGACGGGAGGTTCGACTCAGCCCCAGCATTTT,CASSLTGGSTQPQHF
.,TRBV18,TRBJ2-5,.,TGTGCCAGCTCGATTTATTGGACACTGCAAGAGACCCAGTACTTC,CASSIYWTLQETQYF
TRBD2,TRBV29-1,TRBJ2-1,few,TGCAGCGTTGATTTGTCCGGGACTAGCGGGAACTTATACAATGAGCAGTTCTTC,CSVDLSGTSGNLYNEQFF
TRBD2,TRBV6-7,TRBJ2-1,.,TGTGCCAGCAGTGTAGCGGGAGGGAGAAATGAGCAGTTCTTC,CASSVAGGRNEQFF
.,TRBV15,TRBJ1-1,.,TGTGCCACCAGCAGAGTCAGGACTGAAGCTTTCTTT,CATSRVRTEAFF
.,TRBV18,TRBJ2-3,.,TGTGCCAGCTCCACGGAGAAGACAGATCTGACAGATACGCAGTATTTT,CASSTEKTDLTDTQYF
.,TRBV6-5,TRBJ1-2,once,TGTGCCAGCAGTTACACATCAGGACAGGGCTACACCTTC,CASSYTSGQGYTF
.,TRBV5-1,TRBJ1-4,.,TGCGCCAGCAGCTTGGAGGGGGTTAGGAATGAAAAACTGTTTTTT,CASSLEGVRNEKLFF
.,TRBV27,TRBJ2-7,.,TGTGCCAGCAGTTTAAAAAGAGCGGACGAGCAGTACTTC,CASSLKRADEQYF
TRBD1,TRBV5-3,TRBJ2-5,once,TGTGCCAGAAGCTTGGACAGGGGGCAAGAGACCCAGTACTTC,CARSLDRGQETQYF
.,TRBV6-5,TRBJ2-7,.,TGTGCCAGCAGGGCGGACAGACCCTACGAGCAGTACTTC,CASRADRPYEQYF
.,TRBV30,TRBJ2-7,.,TGTGCCTGGAGGGGGGCCAGGGGGCTCGGACTAGTGGATGAGCAGTACTTC,CAWRGARGLGLVDEQYF
.,TRBV12-3/TRBV12-4,TRBJ1-1,once,TGTGCCAGCAGCCCGACAGGGAACACTGAAGCTTTCTTT,CASSPTGNTEAFF
.,TRBV30,TRBJ1-1,.,TGTGCCTGGAGTGTTGCGGGGGGCACTGAAGCTTTCTTT,CAWSVAGGTEAFF
.,TRBV10-3,TRBJ2-3,.,TGTGCCATCAGTGAAACAGGGATCCCCTCGGATACGCAGTATTTT,CAISETGIPSDTQYF
.,TRBV20-1,TRBJ2-4,.,TGCAGTGCTAGAGCGGGAATGGTTCAGTACTTC,CSARAGMVQYF
.,TRBV6-5,TRBJ2-7,.,TGTGCCAGCTCCGGGTCTTGGCACCCATACGAGCAGTACTTC,CASSGSWHPYEQYF
TRBD1,TRBV19,TRBJ1-3,.,TGTGCCAGTAGTATGGGAGACAGGGTGCATGGAAACACCATATATTTT,CASSMGDRVHGNTIYF
.,TRBV19,TRBJ2-1,.,TGTGCCAGTAGTCGGAGCTCCTACAATGAGCAGTTCTTC,CASSRSSYNEQFF
TRBD1,TRBV30,TRBJ1-2,.,TGTGCCTGGAGCTCAGGGGGCCGAGGGTATGGCTACACCTTC,CAWSSGGRGYGYTF
.,TRBV9,TRBJ1-1,.,TGTGCCAGCAGCGTAGTGTCAGGGCGGGGGAACACTGAAGCTTTCTTT,CASSVVSGRGNTEAFF
TRBD2,TRBV15,TRBJ2-2,.,TGTGCCACCAGCAGGTTACTAGCGGGAGAAAAAACCGGGGAGCTGTTTTTT,CATSRLLAGEKTGELFF
.,TRBV27,TRBJ2-7,.,TGTGCCAGCAGCCGGGACTCCGCCTACGAGCAGTACTTC,CASSRDSAYEQYF
.,TRBV19,TRBJ2-7,many,TGTGCCAGTAGTCCACAGCTCCTACCCCCATCCTACGAGCAGTACTTC,CASSPQLLPPSYEQYF
TRBD1,TRBV10-3,TRBJ1-1,.,TGTGCCATCAGTGAGAGAATGAGTTCAGGGGGCACTGAAGCTTTCTTT,CAISERMSSGGTEAFF
.,TRBV12-5,TRBJ2-3,.,TGTGCTAGTGGTCTCGGACAGACTATTAGTACAGATACGCAGTATTTT,CASGLGQTISTDTQYF
TRBD1,TRBV2,TRBJ2-7,.,TGTGCCAGCACCCCGGGGACAGTATACGAGAAGCAGTACTTC,CASTPGTVYEKQYF
.,TRBV3-1/TRBV3-2,TRBJ1-5,few,TGTGCCAGCAGCCAAGGACAGCTTGGGAATCAGCCCCAGCATTTT,CASSQGQLGNQPQHF
TRBD1,TRBV18,TRBJ1-1,.,TGTGCCAGCTCGCAATTCACAGGGGACACTGAAGCTTTCTTT,CASSQFTGDTEAFF
TRBD2,TRBV7-2,TRBJ2-7,few,TGTGCCAGCAGCTCCATGGGGGGGAGCCCCTACGAGCAGTACTTC,CASSSMGGSPYEQYF
.,TRBV11-3,TRBJ2-3,.,TGTGCCAGCAGCTCAGGGGTCCGGACGGGGTTCACAGATACGCAGTATTTT,CASSSGVRTGFTDTQYF
.,TRBV14,TRBJ2-7,.,TGTGCCAGCAGCCTGGACTCCCCCGGGCCTCGGGGTGAGCAGTACTTC,CASSLDSPGPRGEQYF
.,TRBV19,TRBJ2-3,.,TGTGCCAGTAGTATGGGGCCAGGGGGGTATGGAGATACGCAGTATTTT,CASSMGPGGYGDTQYF
TRBD2,TRBV5-1,TRBJ2-2,.,TGCGCCAGCACAGCCCTAGGACTAGCGGAGTACACCGGGGAGCTGTTTTTT,CASTALGLAEYTGELFF
TRBD1,TRBV4-3,TRBJ2-3,.,TGCGCCAGCAGCTACAGGGGGCGTCCAGATACGCAGTATTTT,CASSYRGRPDTQYF
.,TRBV3-1/TRBV3-2,TRBJ1-4,.,TGTGCCAGCAGCCTAGTCCAAGCGGAGGGAAAACTGTTTTTT,CASSLVQAEGKLFF
.,TRBV28,TRBJ2-1,.,TGTGCCAGCTTCTCCCCGACGGCAGGGAATGAGCAGTTCTTC,CASFSPTAGNEQFF
TRBD1,TRBV4-3,TRBJ2-3,.,TGCGCCAGCAGTCCCGACGGACAGGGAGGCACAGATACGCAGTATTTT,CASSPDGQGGTDTQYF
.,TRBV5-1,TRBJ1-4,.,TGCGCCAGCAGCTTGACAGGGTTACTTAATGAAAAACTGTTTTTT,CASSLTGLLNEKLFF
TRBD2,TRBV5-6,TRBJ2-5,.,TGTGCCAGCAGCCGACTAGCGGGCTATCACGAGGTAGAGACCCAGTACTTC,CASSRLAGYHEVETQYF
TRBD1,TRBV2,TRBJ1-6,once,TGTGCCAGCAGTGATGGGACAGGGGCAAATTCACCCCTCCACTTT,CASSDGTGANSPLHF
TRBD1,TRBV27,TRBJ2-2,.,TGTGCCAGCAGTCCGCTCTCTTTACAGGGGTCCGGGGAGCTGTTTTTT,CASSPLSLQGSGELFF
TRBD1,TRBV11-2,TRBJ1-2,.,TGTGCCAGCAGCTGGGGGTCAGGGGGGTTTTATGGCTACACCTTC,CASSWGSGGFYGYTF
.,TRBV7-2,TRBJ1-1,.,TGTGCCAGCAGCCTAGCCCGGGACTTCGGGGGGCTATTCTTT,CASSLARDFGGLFF
.,TRBV7-2,TRBJ2-7,.,TGTGCCAGCAGCTTAGGACACGAGACCTTTTCTCGCTACGAGCAGTACTTC,CASSLGHETFSRYEQYF
TRBD2,TRBV10-2,TRBJ2-1,.,TGCGCCAGCAGTGGGCTTACCCTAGCGGTGGTTTCTAGCTACAATGAGCAGTTCTTC,CASSGLTLAVVSSYNEQFF
.,TRBV2,TRBJ2-5,.,TGTGCCAGCAGTGAAGGAAGGCTCGCGGGCGAGACCCAGTACTTC,CASSEGRLAGETQYF
.,TRBV7-2,TRBJ2-7,once,TGTGCCAGCAGCTTAGGGCTAGCCCTGTCCTACGAGCAGTACTTC,CASSLGLALSYEQYF
.,TRBV6-2/TRBV6-3,TRBJ2-7,few,TGTGCCAGCAGTTACTCGGACACGGCCTACGAGCAGTACTTC,CASSYSDTAYEQYF
.,TRBV13,TRBJ1-5,.,TGTGCCAGCAGCTTAGGAGTAAATCGGAATCAGCCCCAGCATTTT,CASSLGVNRNQPQHF
TRBD2,TRBV6-2/TRBV6-3,TRBJ2-1,.,TGTGCCAGCAGTTACCCGAAGGGACTAGCGGGAGTGCGGAATGAGCAGTTCTTC,CASSYPKGLAGVRNEQFF
.,TRBV2,TRBJ1-2,.,TGTGCCAGCAGTGTACGGAGCTGGGGCGATGGCTACACCTTC,CASSVRSWGDGYTF